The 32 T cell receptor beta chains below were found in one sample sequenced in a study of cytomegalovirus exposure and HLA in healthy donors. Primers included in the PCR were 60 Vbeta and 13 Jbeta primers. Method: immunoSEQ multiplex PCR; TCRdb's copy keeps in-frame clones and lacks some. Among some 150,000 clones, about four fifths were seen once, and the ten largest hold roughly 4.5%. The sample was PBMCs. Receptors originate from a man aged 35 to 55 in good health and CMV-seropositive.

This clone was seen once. This CDR3 is CATSRDRGVGKLFF. The CDR3 DNA is TGTGCCACCAGCAGAGATCGGGGGGTGGGAAAACTGTTTTTT. This chain joins TRBV15 and TRBJ1-4; a weak D match, TRBD1 (5 bases). Germline assignment: CDR1 LNHNV and CDR2 YYDKDF (reference sequence). With 0 bases removed from V and 10 bases from J, the gap between germline ends came to 12 bases. The CDR3 loop spans 14 amino acids.

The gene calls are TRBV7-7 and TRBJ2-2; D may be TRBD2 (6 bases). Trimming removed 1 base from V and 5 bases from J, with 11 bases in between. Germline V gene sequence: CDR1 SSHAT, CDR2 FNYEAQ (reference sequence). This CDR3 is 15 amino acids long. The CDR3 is CASSLELGGTGELFF. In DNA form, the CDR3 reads TGTGCCAGCAGCTTAGAATTGGGGGGAACCGGGGAGCTGTTTTTT.

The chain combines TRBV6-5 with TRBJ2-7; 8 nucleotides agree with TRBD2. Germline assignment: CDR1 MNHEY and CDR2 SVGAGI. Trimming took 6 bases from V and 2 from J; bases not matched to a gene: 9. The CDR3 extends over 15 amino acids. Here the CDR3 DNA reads TGTGCCAGCAGATTAGCGGGAAGGGGACCCTACGAGCAGTACTTC. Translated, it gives CASRLAGRGPYEQYF.

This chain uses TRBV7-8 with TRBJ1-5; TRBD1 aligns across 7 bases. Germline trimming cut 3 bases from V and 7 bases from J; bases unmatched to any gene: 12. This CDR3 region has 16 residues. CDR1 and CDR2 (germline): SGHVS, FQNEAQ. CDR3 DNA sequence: TGTGCCAGCAGCTTTGGTCGGAGCCAGGGGGTCCAGCCCCAGCATTTT. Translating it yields CASSFGRSQGVQPQHF.

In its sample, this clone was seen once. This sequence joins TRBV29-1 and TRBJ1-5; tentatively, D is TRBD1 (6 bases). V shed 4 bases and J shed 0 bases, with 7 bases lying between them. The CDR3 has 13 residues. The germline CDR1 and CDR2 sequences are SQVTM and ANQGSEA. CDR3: CSVAQGSNQPQHF. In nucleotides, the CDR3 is TGCAGCGTTGCACAGGGTAGCAATCAGCCCCAGCATTTT.

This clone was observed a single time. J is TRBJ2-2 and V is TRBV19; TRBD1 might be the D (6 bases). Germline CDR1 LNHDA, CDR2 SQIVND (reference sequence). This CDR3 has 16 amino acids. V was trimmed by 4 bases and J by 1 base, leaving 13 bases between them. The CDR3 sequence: CASSKDRRQNTGELFF. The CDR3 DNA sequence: TGTGCCAGTAGTAAGGACAGACGGCAGAACACCGGGGAGCTGTTTTTT.

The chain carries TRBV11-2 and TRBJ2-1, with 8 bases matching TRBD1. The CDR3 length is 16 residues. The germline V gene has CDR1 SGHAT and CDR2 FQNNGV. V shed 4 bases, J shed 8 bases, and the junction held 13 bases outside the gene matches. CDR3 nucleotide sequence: TGTGCCAGCAGCTCCCACAGGGGGGTGTTTATCCATGAGCAGTTCTTC. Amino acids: CASSSHRGVFIHEQFF. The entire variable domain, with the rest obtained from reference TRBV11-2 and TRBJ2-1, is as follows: EAGVAQSPRYKIIEKRQSVAFWCNPISGHATLYWYQQILGQGPKLLIQFQNNGVVDDSQLPKDRFSAERLKGVDSTLKIQPAKLEDSAVYLCASSSHRGVFIHEQFFGPGTRLTVL.

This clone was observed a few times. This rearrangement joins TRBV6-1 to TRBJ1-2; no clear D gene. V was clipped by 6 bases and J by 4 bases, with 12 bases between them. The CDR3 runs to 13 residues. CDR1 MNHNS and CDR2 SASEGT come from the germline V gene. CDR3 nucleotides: TGTGCCAGCAGGAGGGTGGGCTCCTATGGCTACACCTTC. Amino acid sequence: CASRRVGSYGYTF.

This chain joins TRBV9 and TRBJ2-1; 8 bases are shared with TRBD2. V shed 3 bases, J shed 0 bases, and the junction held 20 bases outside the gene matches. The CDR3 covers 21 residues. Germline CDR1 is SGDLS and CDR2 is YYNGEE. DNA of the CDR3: TGTGCCAGCAGCGACAAAGGTGGGACTAGAAGATCTCCGAGCTCCTACAATGAGCAGTTCTTC. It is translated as CASSDKGGTRRSPSSYNEQFF.

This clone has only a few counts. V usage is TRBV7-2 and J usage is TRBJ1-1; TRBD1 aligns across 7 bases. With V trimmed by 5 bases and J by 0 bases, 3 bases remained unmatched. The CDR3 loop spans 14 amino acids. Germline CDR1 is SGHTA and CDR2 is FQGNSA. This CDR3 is CASSRGQMNTEAFF. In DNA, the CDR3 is TGTGCCAGCAGCCGGGGACAGATGAACACTGAAGCTTTCTTT.

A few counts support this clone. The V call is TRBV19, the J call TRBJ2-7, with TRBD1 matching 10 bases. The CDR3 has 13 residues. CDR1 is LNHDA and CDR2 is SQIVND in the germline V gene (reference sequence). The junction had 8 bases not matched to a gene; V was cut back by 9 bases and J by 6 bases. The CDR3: CASRRDRGSEQYF. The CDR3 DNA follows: TGTGCCAGCCGCCGGGACAGGGGAAGCGAGCAGTACTTC.

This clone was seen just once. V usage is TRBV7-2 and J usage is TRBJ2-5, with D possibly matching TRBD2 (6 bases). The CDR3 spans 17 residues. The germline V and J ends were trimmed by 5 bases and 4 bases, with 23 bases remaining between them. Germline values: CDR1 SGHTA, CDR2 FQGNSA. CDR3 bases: TGTGCCAGCAGCACCGTGGAGGGACTTTTGATCGGAGAGACCCAGTACTTC. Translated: CASSTVEGLLIGETQYF. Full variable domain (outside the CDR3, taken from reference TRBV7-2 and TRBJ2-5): GAGVSQSPSNKVTEKGKDVELRCDPISGHTALYWYRQSLGQGLEFLIYFQGNSAPDKSGLPSDRFSAERTGGSVSTLTIQRTQQEDSAVYLCASSTVEGLLIGETQYFGPGTRLLVL.

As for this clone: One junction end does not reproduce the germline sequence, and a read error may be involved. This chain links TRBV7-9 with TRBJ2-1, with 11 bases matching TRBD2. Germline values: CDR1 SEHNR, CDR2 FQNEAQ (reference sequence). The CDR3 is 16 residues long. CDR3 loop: CSSSHSSGRSLWEQFF. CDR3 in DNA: TGTTCCAGCAGCCATTCTAGCGGGAGGTCCCTCTGGGAGCAGTTCTTC. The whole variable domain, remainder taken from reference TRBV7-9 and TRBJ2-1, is DTGVSQNPRHKITKRGQNVTFRCDPISEHNRLYWYRQTLGQGPEFLTYFQNEAQLEKSRLLSDRFSAERPKGSFSTLEIQRTEQGDSAMYLCSSSHSSGRSLWEQFFGPGTRLTVL.

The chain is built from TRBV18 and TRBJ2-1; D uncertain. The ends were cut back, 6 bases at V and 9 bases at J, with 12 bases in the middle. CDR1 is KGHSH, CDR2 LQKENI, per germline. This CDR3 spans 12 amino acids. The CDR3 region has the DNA TGTGCCAGCTCTTCGACTTCACGTGAGCAGTTCTTC. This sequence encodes CASSSTSREQFF.

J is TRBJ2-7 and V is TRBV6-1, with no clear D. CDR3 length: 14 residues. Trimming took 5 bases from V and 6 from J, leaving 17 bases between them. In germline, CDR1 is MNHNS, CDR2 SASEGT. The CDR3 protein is CASSPSTLPGEQYF. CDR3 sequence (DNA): TGTGCCAGCAGTCCCTCGACTCTTCCTGGCGAGCAGTACTTC.

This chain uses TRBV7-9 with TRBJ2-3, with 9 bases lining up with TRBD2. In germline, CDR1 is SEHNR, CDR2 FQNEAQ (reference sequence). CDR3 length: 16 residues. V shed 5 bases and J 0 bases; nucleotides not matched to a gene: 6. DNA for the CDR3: TGTGCCAGCAGCCCCGGACTAGCGCAGAGCACAGATACGCAGTATTTT. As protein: CASSPGLAQSTDTQYF.

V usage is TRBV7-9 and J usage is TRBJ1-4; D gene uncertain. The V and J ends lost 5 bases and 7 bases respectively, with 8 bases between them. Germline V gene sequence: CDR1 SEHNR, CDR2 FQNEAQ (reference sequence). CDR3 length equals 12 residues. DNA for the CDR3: TGTGCCAGCAGCCTGAGAGGTGAAAAACTGTTTTTT. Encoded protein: CASSLRGEKLFF.

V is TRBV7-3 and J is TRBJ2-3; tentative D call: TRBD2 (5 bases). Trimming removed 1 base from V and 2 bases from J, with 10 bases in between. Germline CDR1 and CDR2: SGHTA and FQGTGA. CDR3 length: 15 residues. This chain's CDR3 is CASSLNPGSTDTQYF. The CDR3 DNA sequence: TGTGCCAGCAGCTTAAACCCGGGGTCCACAGATACGCAGTATTTT.

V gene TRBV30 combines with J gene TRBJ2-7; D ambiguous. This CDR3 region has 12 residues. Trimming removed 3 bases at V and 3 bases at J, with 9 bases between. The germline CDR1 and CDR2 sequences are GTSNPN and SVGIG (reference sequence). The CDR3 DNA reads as TGTGCCTGGAGCGGTGACAACTACGAGCAGTACTTC. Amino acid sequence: CAWSGDNYEQYF.

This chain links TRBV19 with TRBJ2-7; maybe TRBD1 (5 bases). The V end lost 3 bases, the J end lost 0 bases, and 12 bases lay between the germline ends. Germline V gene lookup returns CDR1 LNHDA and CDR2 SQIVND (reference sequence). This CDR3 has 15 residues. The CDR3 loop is CASSMGPESSYEQYF. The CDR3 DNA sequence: TGTGCCAGTAGTATGGGGCCCGAGAGCTCCTACGAGCAGTACTTC.

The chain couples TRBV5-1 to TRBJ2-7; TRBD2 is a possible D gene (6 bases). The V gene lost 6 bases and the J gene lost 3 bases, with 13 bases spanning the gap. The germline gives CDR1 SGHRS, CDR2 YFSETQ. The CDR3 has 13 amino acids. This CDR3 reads CASTPGGVYEQYF. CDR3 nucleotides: TGCGCCAGCACCCCCGGGGGTGTCTACGAGCAGTACTTC. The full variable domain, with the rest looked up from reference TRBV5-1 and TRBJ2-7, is KAGVTQTPRYLIKTRGQQVTLSCSPISGHRSVSWYQQTPGQGLQFLFEYFSETQRNKGNFPGRFSGRQFSNSRSEMNVSTLELGDSALYLCASTPGGVYEQYFGPGTRLTVT.

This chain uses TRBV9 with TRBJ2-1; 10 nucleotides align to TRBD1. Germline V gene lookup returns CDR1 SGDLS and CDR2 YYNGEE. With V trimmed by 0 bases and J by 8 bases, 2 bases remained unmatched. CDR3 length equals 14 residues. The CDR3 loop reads CASSVETGGDEQFF. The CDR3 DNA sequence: TGTGCCAGCAGCGTAGAGACAGGGGGCGATGAGCAGTTCTTC.

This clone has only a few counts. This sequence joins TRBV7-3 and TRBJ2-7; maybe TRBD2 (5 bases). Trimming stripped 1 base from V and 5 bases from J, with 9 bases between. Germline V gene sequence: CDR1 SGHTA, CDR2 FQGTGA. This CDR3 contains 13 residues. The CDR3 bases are TGTGCCAGCAGCTTAAATACCGGGAACGAGCAGTACTTC. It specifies CASSLNTGNEQYF. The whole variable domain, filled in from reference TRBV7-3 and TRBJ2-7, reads GAGVSQTPSNKVTEKGKYVELRCDPISGHTALYWYRQSLGQGPEFLIYFQGTGAADDSGLPNDRFFAVRPEGSVSTLKIQRTERGDSAVYLCASSLNTGNEQYFGPGTRLTVT.

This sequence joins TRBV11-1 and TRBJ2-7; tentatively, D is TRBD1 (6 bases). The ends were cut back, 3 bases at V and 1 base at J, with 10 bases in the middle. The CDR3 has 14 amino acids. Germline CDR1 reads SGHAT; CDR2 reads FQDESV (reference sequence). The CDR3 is CASSLAGTSYEQYF. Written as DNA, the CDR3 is TGTGCCAGCAGCTTGGCAGGGACATCCTACGAGCAGTACTTC.

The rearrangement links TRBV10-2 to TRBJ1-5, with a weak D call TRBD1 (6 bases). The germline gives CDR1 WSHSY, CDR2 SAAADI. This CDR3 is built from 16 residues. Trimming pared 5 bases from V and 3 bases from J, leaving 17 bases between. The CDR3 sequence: CASSQGNVGTNQPQHF. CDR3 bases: TGCGCCAGCAGTCAGGGGAATGTAGGGACCAATCAGCCCCAGCATTTT.

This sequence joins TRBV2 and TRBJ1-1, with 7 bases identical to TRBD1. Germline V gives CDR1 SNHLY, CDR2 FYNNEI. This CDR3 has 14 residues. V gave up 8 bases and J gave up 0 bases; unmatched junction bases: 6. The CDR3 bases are TGTGCCAGCGTGAAGGGACAGCTGAACACTGAAGCTTTCTTT. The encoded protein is CASVKGQLNTEAFF. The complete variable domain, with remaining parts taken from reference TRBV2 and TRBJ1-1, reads EPEVTQTPSHQVTQMGQEVILRCVPISNHLYFYWYRQILGQKVEFLVSFYNNEISEKSEIFDDQFSVERPDGSNFTLKIRSTKLEDSAMYFCASVKGQLNTEAFFGQGTRLTVV.

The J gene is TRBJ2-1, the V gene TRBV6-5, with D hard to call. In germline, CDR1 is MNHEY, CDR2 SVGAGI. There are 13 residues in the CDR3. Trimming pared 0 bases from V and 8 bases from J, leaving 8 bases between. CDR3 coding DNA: TGTGCCAGCAGTTACTCGTTATCCCATGAGCAGTTCTTC. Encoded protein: CASSYSLSHEQFF.

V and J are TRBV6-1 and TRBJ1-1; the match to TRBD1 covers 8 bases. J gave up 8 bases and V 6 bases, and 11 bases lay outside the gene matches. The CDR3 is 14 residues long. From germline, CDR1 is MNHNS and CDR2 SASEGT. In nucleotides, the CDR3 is TGTGCCAGCAGGATGGCAGGGGGCGCTTACGAAGCTTTCTTT. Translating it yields CASRMAGGAYEAFF.

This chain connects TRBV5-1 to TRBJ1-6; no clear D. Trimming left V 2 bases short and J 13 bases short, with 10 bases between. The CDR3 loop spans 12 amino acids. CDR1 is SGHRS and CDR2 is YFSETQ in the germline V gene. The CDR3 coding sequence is TGCGCCAGCAGCTTATCCGGAGCCCCCCTCCACTTT. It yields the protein CASSLSGAPLHF.

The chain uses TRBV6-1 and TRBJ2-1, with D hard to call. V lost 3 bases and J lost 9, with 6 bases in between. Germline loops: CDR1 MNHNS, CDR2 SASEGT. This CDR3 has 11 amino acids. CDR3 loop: CASSDTGEQFF. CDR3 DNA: TGTGCCAGCAGTGATACGGGTGAGCAGTTCTTC.

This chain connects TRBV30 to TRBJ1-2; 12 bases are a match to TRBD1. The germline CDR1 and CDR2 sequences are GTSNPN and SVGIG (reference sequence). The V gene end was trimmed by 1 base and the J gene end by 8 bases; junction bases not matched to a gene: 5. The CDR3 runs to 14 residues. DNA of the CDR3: TGTGCCTGGAGTGGGGGGGGGACAGGGGGCGGCTACACCTTC. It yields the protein CAWSGGGTGGGYTF.

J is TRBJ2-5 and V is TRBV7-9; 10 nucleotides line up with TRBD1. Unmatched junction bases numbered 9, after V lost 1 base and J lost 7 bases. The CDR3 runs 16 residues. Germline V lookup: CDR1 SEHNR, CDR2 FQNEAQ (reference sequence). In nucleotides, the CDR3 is TGTGCCAGCAGCTTAGTTGACAGGGGGCGGTCTGGGACCCAGTACTTC. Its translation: CASSLVDRGRSGTQYF.